A single T cell receptor (beta chain) is shown here with its context. The antigen remains unidentified. This specimen comes from a study of shared clonotypes between healthy human individuals. Study-wide results and limits: A small donor pool kept down the genetic and exposure-history diversity that was represented.

The study ran the assay at deep level. Genomic DNA per cell subset filled all wells of several immunoSEQ plates. Profiling relied on immunoSEQ multiplex PCR, and the TCRdb table lists in-frame clones only, not all of them. The sample shows hundreds of thousands of clones, 77% of them seen only once. The TCR originated in a woman in her forties in good health. Some clones in this sample may be carry-over from other donors' samples. The sequencing sample was made of PBMCs.

In DNA, the CDR3 is TGTGCCAGCAGTGACGCTCCGGGACTAGCGGGAGTGAGTGAGCAGTTCTTC. It translates to CASSDAPGLAGVSEQFF. The chain carries TRBV6-4 and TRBJ2-1; 14 bases match TRBD2. With 2 bases clipped from V and 9 bases from J, the junction kept 9 bases outside the gene matches. The CDR3 spans 17 residues. Germline-derived CDR1 and CDR2 are MRHNA and SNTAGT.